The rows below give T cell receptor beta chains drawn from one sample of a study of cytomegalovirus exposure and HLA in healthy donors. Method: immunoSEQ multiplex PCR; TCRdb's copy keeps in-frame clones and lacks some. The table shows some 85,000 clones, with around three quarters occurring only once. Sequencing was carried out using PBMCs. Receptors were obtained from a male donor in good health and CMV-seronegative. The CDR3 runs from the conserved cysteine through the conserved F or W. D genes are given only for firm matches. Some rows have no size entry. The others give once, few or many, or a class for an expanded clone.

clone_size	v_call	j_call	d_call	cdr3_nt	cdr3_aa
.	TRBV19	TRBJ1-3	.	TGTGCCAGTAGTCCCAGGGTTCTCTCTGGAAACACCATATATTTT	CASSPRVLSGNTIYF
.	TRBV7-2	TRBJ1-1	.	TGTGCCAGCAGCCCTTATCCAGCGGGGAGGAACACTGAAGCTTTCTTT	CASSPYPAGRNTEAFF
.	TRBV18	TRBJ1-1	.	TGTGCCAGCTCACCACCGTCAGGGAACACTGAAGCTTTCTTT	CASSPPSGNTEAFF
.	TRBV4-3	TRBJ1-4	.	TGCGCCAGCAGCCGGAACGGGGGGACTACTAATGAAAAACTGTTTTTT	CASSRNGGTTNEKLFF
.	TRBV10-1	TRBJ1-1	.	TGCGCCAGCAGTGATGGGGCTACTGAAGCTTTCTTT	CASSDGATEAFF
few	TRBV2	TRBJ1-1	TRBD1	TGTGCCACAATTCGACAGGGTAACACTGAAGCTTTCTTT	CATIRQGNTEAFF
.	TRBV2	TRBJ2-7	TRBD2	TGTGCCAGCAGGGGGGGGAGGAGAACATACGAGCAGTACTTC	CASRGGRRTYEQYF
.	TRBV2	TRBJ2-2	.	TGTGCCAGCGGCGACCTGCGGGGGCCCGGGGAGCTGTTTTTT	CASGDLRGPGELFF
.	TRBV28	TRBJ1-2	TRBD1	TGTGCCAGCAGTTTTCAGGGGACAGGGTATGGCTACACCTTC	CASSFQGTGYGYTF
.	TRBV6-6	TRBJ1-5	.	TGTGCCAGCAGTAAACCCGGGACAAATCAGCCCCAGCATTTT	CASSKPGTNQPQHF
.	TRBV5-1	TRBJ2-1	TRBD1	TGCGCCAGCAACCCGGACAGGGGGGGCTACAATGAGCAGTTCTTC	CASNPDRGGYNEQFF
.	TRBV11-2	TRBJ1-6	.	TGTGCCAGCAGCTTTTCACAGGGAAACAATTCACCCCTCCACTTT	CASSFSQGNNSPLHF
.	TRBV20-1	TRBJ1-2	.	TGCAGTGCAAATATTAACTATGGCTACACCTTC	CSANINYGYTF
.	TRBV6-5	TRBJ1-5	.	TGTGCCAGCAGACACGGACAAGATCAGCCCCAGCATTTT	CASRHGQDQPQHF
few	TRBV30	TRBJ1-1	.	TGTGCCTGGACCGCGACAGGGAACACTGAAGCTTTCTTT	CAWTATGNTEAFF
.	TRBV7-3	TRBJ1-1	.	TGTGCCAGCAGCTCCCAGGTGAACACTGAAGCTTTCTTT	CASSSQVNTEAFF
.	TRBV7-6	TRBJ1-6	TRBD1	TGTGCCAGCAGCTTATACGGGACAGGGGAGAATTCACCCCTCCACTTT	CASSLYGTGENSPLHF
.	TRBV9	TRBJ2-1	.	TGTGCCAGCAGCGTAGACTTTCCTACCTACAATGAGCAGTTCTTC	CASSVDFPTYNEQFF
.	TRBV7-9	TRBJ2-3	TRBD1	TGTGCCAGCAGCGCCATGGACAGGTGGGGAATAGATACGCAGTATTTT	CASSAMDRWGIDTQYF
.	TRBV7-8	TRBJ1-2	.	TGTGCCAGCAGCTTAGATCGTCTAGGGGGGGCCAGCCATAACTATGGCTACACCTTC	CASSLDRLGGASHNYGYTF
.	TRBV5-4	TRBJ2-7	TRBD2	TGTGCCAGCAGCTGGGGGGGAGCGGGGGTCTCCTACGAGCAGTACTTC	CASSWGGAGVSYEQYF
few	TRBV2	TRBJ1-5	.	TGTGCCAGCAGCTTGCGGGGTTCCGGCCAGCCCCAGCATTTT	CASSLRGSGQPQHF
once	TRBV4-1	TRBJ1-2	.	TGCGCCAGCAGCCAAGTCCGGGACACCCCTAACTATGGCTACACCTTC	CASSQVRDTPNYGYTF
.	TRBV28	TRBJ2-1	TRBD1	TGTGCCAGCAGTTTATTCCGACAGGGACCTCGCGATGAGCAGTTCTTC	CASSLFRQGPRDEQFF
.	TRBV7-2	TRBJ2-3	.	TGTGCCACCTCTTCCCAGGGGGATACGCAGTATTTT	CATSSQGDTQYF
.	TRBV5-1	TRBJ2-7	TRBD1	TGCGCCAGCAGCTTAGGGACAGGGGGTAGCGAGCAGTACTTC	CASSLGTGGSEQYF
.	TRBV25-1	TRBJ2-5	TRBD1	TGTGCCAGCAGTGAACCCGGGACAGCCAAAGAGACCCAGTACTTC	CASSEPGTAKETQYF
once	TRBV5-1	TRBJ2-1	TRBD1	TGCGCCAGCAGCAGAGCTACCGGGACAGTGAGCTCCTACAATGAGCAGTTCTTC	CASSRATGTVSSYNEQFF
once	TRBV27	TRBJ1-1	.	TGTGCCAGCAGTTTCCGTCAGGGCAACACTGAAGCTTTCTTT	CASSFRQGNTEAFF
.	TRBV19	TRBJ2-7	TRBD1	TGTGCCAGTAGTATAAGCCTAGCAGGGGGCACCTACGAGCAGTACTTC	CASSISLAGGTYEQYF
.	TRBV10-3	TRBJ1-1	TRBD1	TGTGCCATCAGTCCGGGACAGGGGGCCACTGAAGCTTTCTTT	CAISPGQGATEAFF
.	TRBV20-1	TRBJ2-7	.	TGCAGTGCTACTCCCCCTTACGAGCAGTACTTC	CSATPPYEQYF
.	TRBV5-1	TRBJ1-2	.	TGCGCCAGCAGCTTGGCCGAGGGCTATGGCTACACCTTC	CASSLAEGYGYTF
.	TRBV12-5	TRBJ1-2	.	TGTGCTAGTGGTTCATCAGGGACATATGGCTACACCTTC	CASGSSGTYGYTF
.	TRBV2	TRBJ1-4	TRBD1	TGTGCCAGCACCAGGGGGCTAACTAATGAAAAACTGTTTTTT	CASTRGLTNEKLFF
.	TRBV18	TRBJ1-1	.	TGTGCCAGCTCACCCTCGTCGCAGATGAACACTGAAGCTTTCTTT	CASSPSSQMNTEAFF
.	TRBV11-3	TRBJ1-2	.	TGTGCCAGCAGCCACGGACAGAACTATGGCTACACCTTC	CASSHGQNYGYTF
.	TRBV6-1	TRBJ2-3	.	TGTGCCATCAGTGAGTCTAGGGGGAGAGAAACTTCAGATACGCAGTATTTT	CAISESRGRETSDTQYF
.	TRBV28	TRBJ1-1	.	TGTGCCAGCAGTTTATCAGGGACATGGAACACTGAAGCTTTCTTT	CASSLSGTWNTEAFF
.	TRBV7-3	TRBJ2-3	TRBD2	TGTGCCAGCAGCTTAGGAGCGGGGGGGACCACAGATACGCAGTATTTT	CASSLGAGGTTDTQYF
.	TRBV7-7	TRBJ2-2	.	TGTGCCAGCAGCTCCCGATCTGCGAGTAACACCGGGGAGCTGTTTTTT	CASSSRSASNTGELFF
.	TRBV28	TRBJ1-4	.	TGTGCCATCGGGGGGGGAGGTGAAAAACTGTTTTTT	CAIGGGGEKLFF
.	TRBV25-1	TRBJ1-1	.	TGTGCCAGCAGTGGGCAGGGAAAGGTCACTGAAGCTTTCTTT	CASSGQGKVTEAFF
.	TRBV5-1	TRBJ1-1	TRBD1	TGCGCCAGCAGTTCGGACAGGGTCGAGGAAGCTTTCTTT	CASSSDRVEEAFF
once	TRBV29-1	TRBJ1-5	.	TGCAGCGTTGGGCCTCAGCCCCAGCATTTT	CSVGPQPQHF
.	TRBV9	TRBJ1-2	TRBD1	TGTGCCAGCAGCGTAGAGGGGGCTTCCTATGGCTACACCTTC	CASSVEGASYGYTF
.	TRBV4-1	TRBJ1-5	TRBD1	TGCGCCAGCAGCCTAGGGACAGCACTTGATCAGCCCCAGCATTTT	CASSLGTALDQPQHF
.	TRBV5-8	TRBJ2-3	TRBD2	TGTGCCAGCAGCTTGGCGGGGACTAGCGCAGATACGCAGTATTTT	CASSLAGTSADTQYF
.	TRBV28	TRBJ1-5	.	TGTGCCAGCAGTTTCGGGAACAGGGAGCCCCAGCATTTT	CASSFGNREPQHF
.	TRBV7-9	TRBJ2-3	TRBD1	TGTGCCAGCAGCTCGAGGTGGGACAGGGGATCTTCTAGCACAGATACGCAGTATTTT	CASSSRWDRGSSSTDTQYF
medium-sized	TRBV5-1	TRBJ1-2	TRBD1	TGCGCCAGCAGCTTGGCCGGGACAGGGGGCGAAGGCTACACCTTC	CASSLAGTGGEGYTF
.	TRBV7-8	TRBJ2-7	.	TGTGCCAGCAGCGTCTCCGGGACCCGGGAGGAGCAGTACTTC	CASSVSGTREEQYF
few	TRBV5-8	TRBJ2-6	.	TGTGCCAGCAGACACAGGGCTTCTGGGGCCAACGTCCTGACTTTC	CASRHRASGANVLTF
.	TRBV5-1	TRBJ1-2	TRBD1	TGCGCCAGCAGCTTGGAAGGATATACAGGGGGCGGCGATGGCTACACCTTC	CASSLEGYTGGGDGYTF
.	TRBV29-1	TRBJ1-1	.	TGCAGCGCCGGAGGGGGGGATGTGAACACTGAAGCTTTCTTT	CSAGGGDVNTEAFF
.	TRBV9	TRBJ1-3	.	TGTGCCAGCAGCGTAGAAGGGGCTGGAAACACCATATATTTT	CASSVEGAGNTIYF
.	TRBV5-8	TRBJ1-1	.	TGTGCCAGCCCGACAGGATACGGGATGAACACTGAAGCTTTCTTT	CASPTGYGMNTEAFF
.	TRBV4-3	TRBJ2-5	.	TGCGCCAGCAGCCAAGAAATGACAGGTCTCCAAGAGACCCAGTACTTC	CASSQEMTGLQETQYF
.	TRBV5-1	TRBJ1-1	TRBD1	TGCGCCAGCAGCCCGATGGGGACAGCTAACACTGAAGCTTTCTTT	CASSPMGTANTEAFF
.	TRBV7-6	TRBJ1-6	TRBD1	TGTGCCAGCAGCTTAGGGCCCCTCAGGGGGCTACGTTCACCCCTCCACTTT	CASSLGPLRGLRSPLHF